Below, 30 T cell receptor beta chains from the same sample are listed, as sequenced in a study of T cell changes during pregnancy in multiple sclerosis. The table came from immunoSEQ multiplex PCR; TCRdb's copy has only in-frame clones and leaves some out. The sample shows around 100,000 clones, approximately 90% of them seen only once. Specimen: peripheral blood, collected after pregnancy. The origin of the receptors is a female donor with multiple sclerosis, enrolled in a pregnancy study.

This chain connects TRBV5-1 to TRBJ1-6; no firm D call. With 5 bases removed from V and 10 bases from J, the gap between germline ends came to 10 bases. CDR3 length: 12 residues. CDR1 is SGHRS, CDR2 YFSETQ, per germline. DNA of the CDR3: TGCGCCAGCAGTTCCTCTTCCTCACCCCTCCACTTT. It codes for CASSSSSSPLHF. Looking up the rest from reference TRBV5-1 and TRBJ1-6 gives the full variable domain: KAGVTQTPRYLIKTRGQQVTLSCSPISGHRSVSWYQQTPGQGLQFLFEYFSETQRNKGNFPGRFSGRQFSNSRSEMNVSTLELGDSALYLCASSSSSSPLHFGNGTRLTVT.

This sequence joins TRBV6-5 and TRBJ1-2; 8 bases are a match to TRBD1. The CDR3 contains 12 residues. J lost 7 bases, V lost 7 bases, and 5 bases had no gene match. Looked up from germline, CDR1 is MNHEY and CDR2 is SVGAGI. The CDR3, as DNA: TGTGCCAGCAAGCCCACAGGGGGTGGCTACACCTTC. This gives the protein CASKPTGGGYTF.

This clone was seen just once. V usage is TRBV2 and J usage is TRBJ1-5; perhaps TRBD1 as D (5 bases). The length of the CDR3 is 16 residues. Trimming removed 5 bases from V and 0 bases from J, with 14 bases in between. CDR1 and CDR2 (germline): SNHLY, FYNNEI. Written as DNA, the CDR3 is TGTGCCAGCAGTTGGGGCAGAGATAATAGCAATCAGCCCCAGCATTTT. Protein sequence: CASSWGRDNSNQPQHF.

The chain uses TRBV6-1 and TRBJ2-7; D might be TRBD1 (6 bases). The V gene's germline CDR1 is MNHNS and CDR2 SASEGT. V was trimmed by 6 bases and J by 3 bases, leaving 9 bases between them. The CDR3 length is 12 residues. The CDR3 region has the DNA TGTGCCAGCAGACACAGGGACTACGAGCAGTACTTC. Its protein is CASRHRDYEQYF.

This rearrangement joins TRBV27 to TRBJ2-2, with 7 bases matching TRBD2. Germline V CDR1 and CDR2: MNHEY, SMNVEV (reference sequence). V lost 1 base and J lost 5; bases outside the gene matches: 4. The CDR3 contains 15 residues. The CDR3 DNA sequence: TGTGCCAGCAGTTTATTGCCTAGCGGAACCGGGGAGCTGTTTTTT. This sequence encodes CASSLLPSGTGELFF.

The chain uses TRBV7-9 and TRBJ1-1; no definite D call. Germline V gene data show CDR1 as SEHNR and CDR2 as FQNEAQ (reference sequence). Trimming took off 0 bases at V and 10 bases at J, with 12 bases between the two ends. The CDR3 covers 13 residues. CDR3 protein: CASSLAGAPGAFF. CDR3 sequence (DNA): TGTGCCAGCAGCTTAGCGGGAGCACCGGGAGCTTTCTTT.

The gene calls are TRBV5-1 and TRBJ2-7; the D gene is possibly TRBD1 (6 bases). The CDR3 totals 13 residues. V was shortened by 0 bases and J by 5 bases, with 9 bases between the two germline ends. Germline CDR1 reads SGHRS; CDR2 reads YFSETQ. CDR3 protein: CASSLVGAHEQYF. The CDR3 nucleotides read TGCGCCAGCAGCTTGGTGGGGGCCCACGAGCAGTACTTC.

V and J are TRBV9 and TRBJ2-3; tentatively, D is TRBD2 (7 bases). The CDR3 loop spans 15 amino acids. CDR1 and CDR2 from the germline V gene are SGDLS and YYNGEE. V was clipped by 4 bases and J by 1 base, with 13 bases between them. The DNA of the CDR3 is TGTGCCAGCAGCCAGGGGCTAGCGGGCACAGATACGCAGTATTTT. This codes for CASSQGLAGTDTQYF.

V and J are TRBV2 and TRBJ1-2, with TRBD1 identical over 7 bases. This CDR3 contains 11 residues. Per germline, CDR1 SNHLY and CDR2 FYNNEI. J was trimmed by 6 bases and V by 11 bases; bases with no gene match: 6. DNA for the CDR3: TGTGCCGGAAGACAGGGAAATGGCTACACCTTC. As protein: CAGRQGNGYTF.

In the case of this clone: Germline and junction disagree at one end, which may indicate a read error. V and J are TRBV28 and TRBJ2-5; possible D gene TRBD2, 5 bases. Germline CDR1 reads MDHEN; CDR2 reads SYDVKM. The CDR3 spans 15 residues. The CDR3 nucleotides are TGTGCCAGCAGTTTAGACCCGCGGGCCCAAGGGACCCAGTACTTC. Residues: CASSLDPRAQGTQYF.

The V and J genes are TRBV4-1 and TRBJ1-5; 7 nucleotides align to TRBD1. The V and J ends lost 2 bases and 1 base, in that order; junction bases with no gene match: 5. The CDR3 is made up of 16 amino acids. Germline CDR1 MGHRA, CDR2 YSYEKL. The CDR3 sequence: CASSQPAGGSNQPQHF. DNA for the CDR3: TGCGCCAGCAGCCAACCGGCAGGGGGGAGCAATCAGCCCCAGCATTTT.

The chain recombines TRBV5-4 with TRBJ1-3, with a tentative D call TRBD1 (6 bases). Germline CDR1 and CDR2: SGHNT and YYREEE (reference sequence). This CDR3 spans 14 amino acids. Trimming shortened V by 3 bases and J by 4 bases, and 11 bases separated the two germline ends. As DNA, the CDR3 is TGTGCCAGCAGCTGGGGGCTGGCAGGAAACACCATATATTTT. It yields the protein CASSWGLAGNTIYF.

The chain recombines TRBV11-2 with TRBJ2-3; no firm D call. Germline V gene data show CDR1 as SGHAT and CDR2 as FQNNGV. V was cut by 0 bases and J by 1 base, with 11 bases left in between. The CDR3 runs to 16 residues. The DNA for the CDR3 is TGTGCCAGCAGCTTAGATTCAGGCTTTCGCACAGATACGCAGTATTTT. It yields the protein CASSLDSGFRTDTQYF.

The chain links TRBV7-8 to TRBJ1-5, with 9 bases that match TRBD1. The germline gives CDR1 SGHVS, CDR2 FQNEAQ. The V segment lost 5 bases and the J segment 5 bases; nucleotides outside the gene matches: 7. The CDR3 loop spans 15 amino acids. DNA of the CDR3: TGTGCCAGCAGCGGAGGGACAGGGCGAGATCAGCCCCAGCATTTT. Protein product: CASSGGTGRDQPQHF.

This chain uses TRBV7-2 with TRBJ2-3, with D possibly being TRBD1 (6 bases). This CDR3 is built from 12 residues. Germline V gene data show CDR1 as SGHTA and CDR2 as FQGNSA. Trimming removed 3 bases at V and 5 bases at J, with 6 bases between. The DNA for the CDR3 is TGTGCCAGCAGCTTCAGGGGAGATACGCAGTATTTT. Its translation: CASSFRGDTQYF.

This clone has only one observation. The chain recombines TRBV4-2 with TRBJ2-1, with 15 bases lining up with TRBD2. CDR3 length equals 17 residues. After removal of 3 bases from V and 5 bases from J, the junction contained 5 bases not matched to a gene. Germline V gives CDR1 LGHNA, CDR2 YNFKEQ. CDR3 bases: TGTGCCAGCAGCCAGGGGACTAGCGGGGGGCCACACAATGAGCAGTTCTTC. It is translated as CASSQGTSGGPHNEQFF.

V and J are TRBV7-8 and TRBJ1-5; TRBD1 is a possible D gene (5 bases). Germline V gives CDR1 SGHVS, CDR2 FQNEAQ. The CDR3 contains 14 residues. V lost 5 bases, J lost 3 bases, and 11 bases lay in between. The CDR3 here is CASSGARINQPQHF. In DNA form, the CDR3 reads TGTGCCAGCAGCGGGGCCAGGATCAATCAGCCCCAGCATTTT.

The V gene is TRBV7-9, the J gene TRBJ2-7; 9 bases align to TRBD2. The germline V gene has CDR1 SEHNR and CDR2 FQNEAQ (reference sequence). The CDR3 spans 17 residues. The V gene end was trimmed by 3 bases and the J gene end by 3 bases; junction bases not matched to a gene: 12. The CDR3 is CASSFSAGIAGDYEQYF. As DNA, the CDR3 is TGTGCCAGCAGCTTTTCGGCAGGAATAGCGGGGGACTACGAGCAGTACTTC.

V is TRBV6-5 and J is TRBJ2-7, with D tentatively TRBD1 (6 bases). The CDR3 spans 15 residues. Germline CDR1 reads MNHEY; CDR2 reads SVGAGI. Deletions cut 5 bases from V and 1 base from J, with 15 bases between. CDR3 region: CASSGPGHLSYEQYF. The CDR3 DNA is TGTGCCAGCAGTGGCCCGGGACACTTGTCCTACGAGCAGTACTTC.

J is TRBJ2-3 and V is TRBV15; D is ambiguous. The V gene lost 8 bases and the J gene lost 1 base, with 10 bases spanning the gap. The CDR3 is made up of 13 amino acids. Germline lookup yields CDR1 LNHNV and CDR2 YYDKDF (reference sequence). The CDR3 region is CATGQSRTDTQYF. CDR3 DNA sequence: TGTGCCACCGGTCAGTCCCGCACAGATACGCAGTATTTT.

V and J are TRBV27 and TRBJ2-5, with 9 bases identical to TRBD1. The V segment lost 6 bases and the J segment 8 bases; nucleotides outside the gene matches: 22. The CDR3 is 18 residues long. Germline V gene sequence: CDR1 MNHEY, CDR2 SMNVEV (reference sequence). The CDR3 loop reads CASSLSPLRQGGDDTQYF. The CDR3 bases are TGTGCCAGCAGCCTCTCCCCTCTTAGACAGGGGGGGGATGATACCCAGTACTTC.

CDR3 protein: CASSHPGGGTDTQYF. DNA of the CDR3: TGCGCCAGCAGCCATCCCGGCGGAGGCACAGATACGCAGTATTTT. J is TRBJ2-3 and V is TRBV4-1; D not certain. CDR3 length: 15 residues. Germline V gene lookup returns CDR1 MGHRA and CDR2 YSYEKL. The ends were cut back, 3 bases at V and 1 base at J, with 11 bases in the middle.

This clone has just a few counts. The chain has TRBV2 and TRBJ1-2; D gene uncertain. The germline V gene has CDR1 SNHLY and CDR2 FYNNEI. Trimming pared 8 bases from V and 7 bases from J, leaving 11 bases between. The CDR3 spans 11 residues. The CDR3 coding sequence is TGTGCCAGCTCCCCCTCGCGTGGCTACACCTTC. Its translation: CASSPSRGYTF.

The genes are TRBV21-1 and TRBJ2-7; the table's D call, TRBD2, has no DNA check behind it. TRBV21-1 is designated a pseudogene. CDR3 length equals 15 residues. CDR3 amino acids: CASAQQTAGGGEQYF. Here the CDR3 DNA reads TGTGCCAGCGCCCAGCAGACAGCGGGGGGTGGCGAGCAGTACTTC.

The V gene is TRBV4-1, the J gene TRBJ2-5, with 9 bases that match TRBD1. Losses at the gene ends were 4 bases for V and 4 bases for J; bases not matched to a gene: 10. CDR1 and CDR2 from the germline V gene are MGHRA and YSYEKL. The CDR3 extends over 16 amino acids. In nucleotides, the CDR3 is TGCGCCAGCAGCCCGGGACAGGGATTCATCGTAGAGACCCAGTACTTC. Encoded protein: CASSPGQGFIVETQYF.

This clone was counted once. The V gene is TRBV7-8, the J gene TRBJ1-1; TRBD1 is a possible D gene (6 bases). There are 15 residues in the CDR3. Trimming removed 1 base at V and 5 bases at J, with 14 bases between. Germline CDR1 is SGHVS and CDR2 is FQNEAQ. The CDR3 DNA is TGTGCCAGCAGCTTAGACCAGGGGAGGGGGACTGAAGCTTTCTTT. Translated: CASSLDQGRGTEAFF.

The chain is built from TRBV7-9 and TRBJ2-5, with 8 bases matching TRBD2. Trimming removed 6 bases from V and 2 bases from J; junction bases left unmatched: 8. Germline-derived CDR1 and CDR2 are SEHNR and FQNEAQ (reference sequence). There are 15 residues in the CDR3. Here the CDR3 reads CASSRSTSVQETQYF. Written as DNA, the CDR3 is TGTGCCAGCAGTCGATCGACTAGCGTACAAGAGACCCAGTACTTC.

V usage is TRBV19 and J usage is TRBJ1-2; D may be TRBD1 (5 bases). Trimming shortened V by 5 bases and J by 5 bases, and 9 bases separated the two germline ends. The CDR3 loop spans 12 amino acids. The germline V gene has CDR1 LNHDA and CDR2 SQIVND (reference sequence). CDR3 nucleotide sequence: TGTGCCAGTAGTCAGGGAGGGTATGGCTACACCTTC. Amino acids: CASSQGGYGYTF.

The chain carries TRBV6-1 and TRBJ1-2; 10 bases align to TRBD1. Per the germline V gene, CDR1 is MNHNS and CDR2 is SASEGT. This CDR3 comprises 15 residues. Trimming took 6 bases from V and 4 from J; bases not matched to a gene: 8. Written as DNA, the CDR3 is TGTGCCAGCAGGCCGGGACAGGGGAAAGGCTATGGCTACACCTTC. Protein: CASRPGQGKGYGYTF.

This clone has just one count. The V gene is TRBV29-1, the J gene TRBJ2-7, with a tentative D call TRBD2 (5 bases). The CDR3 is 13 amino acids. Germline CDR1 SQVTM, CDR2 ANQGSEA. V was trimmed by 3 bases and J by 4 bases, leaving 13 bases between them. CDR3 amino acids: CSVDGLAGYEQYF. CDR3 in DNA: TGCAGCGTTGACGGCCTAGCTGGTTACGAGCAGTACTTC.